This TCR beta chain stems from a study of T cells in severe cutaneous drug reactions. Across the study: The culprit drug was assigned by the Naranjo and ALDEN algorithms. Patients in acute or recovery stage gave blister fluids/cells and PBMC.

Considering frequency, this clonotype is medium-sized (0.01 to 0.1%). The target antigen is unknown. The donors had carbamazepine-induced Stevens-Johnson syndrome or toxic epidermal necrolysis. TCR subtype-specific primers in iRepertoire multiplex PCR prepared libraries for bulk and single-cell sequencing. Bulk TCR beta libraries came from multiplex PCR with V, D, J primers. For each CDR3 protein, TCRdb gives one entry from its re-call of the multiplex PCR reads, without DNA. The clone table shows just over 20,000 distinct CDR3 sequences, with the ten largest holding 7.5%. The CDR3 runs 13 residues. Germline loops: CDR1 KGHSH, CDR2 LQKENI. Findings and caveats of the study: Blister cells averaged roughly 30% and PBMC roughly 5% TRBV12-4 in carbamazepine-induced Stevens-Johnson syndrome or toxic epidermal necrolysis patients.

Input material: PBMCs. The receptor's source is a human donor with toxic epidermal necrolysis, a severe cutaneous drug reaction. The rearrangement joins TRBV18 to TRBJ2-3; as DNA is missing, the TRBD1 call by TCRdb cannot be tested. This chain's CDR3 is CASSSGSTDTQYF.